This TCR beta chain originates from a study of shared clonotypes between healthy human individuals. Overall study findings and caveats: It was anticipated that sequencing depth would influence how many clonotypes donors shared.

Note on this clone: Antigen unknown.

The V end was cut by 1 base, the J end by 4 bases, with 14 bases between. Germline V gene lookup returns CDR1 SGHTA and CDR2 FQGNSA. The CDR3 extends over 17 amino acids. Per the original methods: There were no quality scores in the junction-only immunoSEQ sequences, so filtering differed. The repertoire was sequenced with immunoSEQ multiplex PCR; TCRdb's copy has only in-frame clones and lacks some. V, J and clone size derive from that table, while D and trimming were established from the DNA sequence. The sample consists of 2 million to 2.5 million clones, approximately 94% of them appearing once. Naive CD8 populations comprised CD45RO-negative cells positively selected for CCR7, excluding terminally differentiated effector memory CD45RA+ cells.

The gene calls are TRBV7-2 and TRBJ2-6, with D uncertain. Material: naive CD8+ T cells sorted from blood. The source is a man aged 18-30 years in good health. CDR3 DNA: TGTGCCAGCAGCTTAGGTCTTCAGGTGGCCGGGGCCAACGTCCTGACTTTC. It specifies CASSLGLQVAGANVLTF.